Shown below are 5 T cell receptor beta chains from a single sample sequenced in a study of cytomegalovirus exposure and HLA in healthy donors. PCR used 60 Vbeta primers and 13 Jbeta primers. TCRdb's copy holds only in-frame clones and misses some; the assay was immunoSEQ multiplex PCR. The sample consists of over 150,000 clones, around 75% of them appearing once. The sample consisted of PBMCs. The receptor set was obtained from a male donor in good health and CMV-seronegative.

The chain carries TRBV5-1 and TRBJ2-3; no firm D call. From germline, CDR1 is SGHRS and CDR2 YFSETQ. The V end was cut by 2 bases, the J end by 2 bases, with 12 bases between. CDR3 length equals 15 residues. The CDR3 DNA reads TGCGCCAGCAGCTTCAACCTCCTATCCACAGATACGCAGTATTTT. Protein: CASSFNLLSTDTQYF.

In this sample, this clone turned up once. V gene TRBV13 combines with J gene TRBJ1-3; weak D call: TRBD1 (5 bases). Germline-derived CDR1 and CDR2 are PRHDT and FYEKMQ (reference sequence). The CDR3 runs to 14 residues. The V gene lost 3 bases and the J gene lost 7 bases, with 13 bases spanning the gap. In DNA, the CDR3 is TGTGCCAGCAGCTTGGGACCCGGGAGGAACACCATATATTTT. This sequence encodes CASSLGPGRNTIYF.

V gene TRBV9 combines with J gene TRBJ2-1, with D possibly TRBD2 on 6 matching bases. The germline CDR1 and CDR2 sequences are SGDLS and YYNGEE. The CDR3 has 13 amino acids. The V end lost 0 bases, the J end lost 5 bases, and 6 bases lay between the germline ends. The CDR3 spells CASSVAGDNEQFF. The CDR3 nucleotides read TGTGCCAGCAGCGTAGCGGGAGACAATGAGCAGTTCTTC.

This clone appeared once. Written as DNA, the CDR3 is TGTGCCATCAGGACCGTGGAGAGTGGTGAAGCTTTCTTT. Its protein product is CAIRTVESGEAFF. The chain carries TRBV10-3 and TRBJ1-1, with D uncertain. This CDR3 is built from 13 residues. Trimming pared 6 bases from V and 7 bases from J, leaving 15 bases between. CDR1 ENHRY and CDR2 SYGVKD come from the germline V gene.

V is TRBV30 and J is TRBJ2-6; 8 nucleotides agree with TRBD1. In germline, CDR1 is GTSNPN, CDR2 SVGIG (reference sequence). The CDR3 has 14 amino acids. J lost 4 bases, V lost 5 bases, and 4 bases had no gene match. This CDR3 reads CAWWTGQGANVLTF. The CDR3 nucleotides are TGTGCCTGGTGGACAGGGCAAGGGGCCAACGTCCTGACTTTC. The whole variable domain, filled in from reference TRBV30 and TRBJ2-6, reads SQTIHQWPATLVQPVGSPLSLECTVEGTSNPNLYWYRQAAGRGLQLLFYSVGIGQISSEVPQNLSASRPQDRQFILSSKKLLLSDSGFYLCAWWTGQGANVLTFGAGSRLTVL.